These 2 T cell receptor beta chains were sequenced from one sample in a study of blood T cells in healthy people across ages. For the second PCR, which ran for roughly 7 to 11 cycles, a sample-barcoded 5' primer and a J-beta primer mix were used. TCRdb reprocessed the 5' RACE reads with MiXCR, giving one entry per CDR3 protein. Among approximately 760,000 distinct CDR3 sequences listed, more than 20% were seen once. This sample also appeared in a second study, on T cells of mothers and their children.

Specimen: blood. These receptors all stem from a boy aged 5-17 years in good health.

This clonotype was seen a few times. The rearrangement uses TRBV29-1 and TRBJ1-5; perhaps TRBD1 as D (5 bases). The CDR3 runs to 14 residues. Trimming took 4 bases from V and 1 from J, leaving 11 bases between them. Germline CDR1 SQVTM, CDR2 ANQGSEA. The DNA for the CDR3 is TGCAGCGTTGCTGGGGGGATGAGCAATCAGCCCCAGCATTTT. Its translation is CSVAGGMSNQPQHF.

V gene TRBV29-1 combines with J gene TRBJ1-4, with 8 bases lining up with TRBD1. Germline CDR1 and CDR2: SQVTM and ANQGSEA. This CDR3 has 13 amino acids. V dropped 6 bases and J dropped 8; count of bases not matched to a gene: 8. The CDR3 protein is CSVGGQDFEKLFF. DNA of the CDR3: TGCAGCGTGGGGGGACAGGACTTCGAAAAACTGTTTTTT.